This T cell receptor (beta chain) comes out of a study of long-term antiretroviral therapy in people with HIV. Study-wide points: ART adherence, viral resistance and therapy changes went undocumented. Dating from the mid-2000s to the late 2010s, the blood was possibly obtained under older ART regimens.

The CDR3 contains 15 residues. Per germline, CDR1 KGHSH and CDR2 LQKENI. V gave up 6 bases and J gave up 8 bases; unmatched junction bases: 13. The run of the v3.0 immunoSEQ assay was at survey level. Produced via immunoSEQ multiplex PCR; TCRdb's table is partial and in-frame only. Here the sample spans tens of thousands of clones, about 88% being singletons. Comments on this clone: Its specificity is not known.

V gene TRBV18 combines with J gene TRBJ1-3, with TRBD1 matching 7 bases. The sample was unsorted PBMCs, taken roughly 5 years before starting antiretroviral therapy. The sequence came from a man in his fifties or sixties with HIV. CDR3 sequence reads: CASSLRTGDADTIYF. CDR3 DNA sequence: TGTGCCAGCTCCCTACGTACAGGGGATGCGGACACCATATATTTT. The whole variable domain, filled in from reference TRBV18 and TRBJ1-3, reads NAGVMQNPRHLVRRRGQEARLRCSPMKGHSHVYWYRQLPEEGLKFMVYLQKENIIDESGMPKERFSAEFPKEGPSILRIQQVVRGDSAAYFCASSLRTGDADTIYFGEGSWLTVV.